This TCR beta chain was profiled in a study of T cell responses to AZD1222 COVID-19 vaccine. TCRdb keeps only in-frame clones here, not all; method: immunoSEQ multiplex PCR. The sample lists about 190,000 clones; about 89% were seen once. Broader study findings: Reportedly, close to half of spike-specific TCRs are directed against unmutated variant regions.

The V gene lost 6 bases and the J gene lost 3 bases, with 9 bases spanning the gap. Per germline, CDR1 LNHDA and CDR2 SQIVND (reference sequence). This CDR3 is 13 amino acids long. Note on this clone: The antigen remains unidentified.

The chain combines TRBV19 with TRBJ1-5; no firm D call. The TCR was taken from an adult in good health. The sequencing here drew on peripheral blood, taken on day 0 of MenACWY control vaccination. In DNA, the CDR3 is TGTGCCAGTAGCTCTACCACCAATCAGCCCCAGCATTTT. Protein sequence: CASSSTTNQPQHF. Supplemented by reference TRBV19 and TRBJ1-5, the full variable domain reads DGGITQSPKYLFRKEGQNVTLSCEQNLNHDAMYWYRQDPGQGLRLIYYSQIVNDFQKGDIAEGYSVSREKKESFPLTVTSAQKNPTAFYLCASSSTTNQPQHFGDGTRLSIL.